In its sample, the clone carrying this TCR beta chain was seen many times. The sample belongs to a study of low-dose radiotherapy and immunotherapy resistance in tumors. As for the study in general: Patients of Cohort 1 had 0.5 Gy fractions every 2 weeks, which summed to 6.5 Gy. Intravenous ipilimumab 1 mg/kg every six weeks was given with nivolumab 240 mg every two weeks. Every two weeks, cyclophosphamide 200 mg/m2 was infused one day before radiation plus immunotherapy.

Alpha- and beta-chain coverage of first-strand cDNA came from TRAV- and TRBV-specific primers. Both a constant-region primer and a V-primer adapter served to amplify TCRs across approximately 19 PCR cycles. TCRdb re-derived calls from the reads in MiXCR, one entry per CDR3 protein. The sample records 59,000 or so distinct CDR3 sequences, around a quarter being singletons. Specified time point: before trial treatment. Germline assignment: CDR1 SGHRS and CDR2 YFSETQ. Trimming stripped 1 base from V and 1 base from J, with 9 bases between. This CDR3 has 15 residues. Sequencing used PBMCs, obtained before treatment. This receptor was obtained from a male donor with rectosigmoid adenocarcinoma. The V gene is TRBV5-1, the J gene TRBJ2-1; D is uncertain. The CDR3 region is CASSLSIQSYNEQFF. In DNA, the CDR3 is TGCGCCAGCAGCTTGTCCATACAGTCCTACAATGAGCAGTTCTTC.